The 28 T cell receptor beta chains presented below share a single source sample, sequenced in a study of blood T cell repertoires in COVID-19. Clones were read by immunoSEQ multiplex PCR, and TCRdb kept only the in-frame ones, dropping some. The sample shows over 200,000 clones, 85% to 90% of them seen only once. The sample comprised PBMCs or T cells enriched from blood (not recorded which). Receptor source: a woman aged 50 to 60 in a cohort exposed to, infected with or recovered from COVID-19 (not recorded which).

This clone was picked up a small number of times. This chain connects TRBV4-3 to TRBJ2-7; maybe TRBD1 (6 bases). In germline, CDR1 is LGHNA, CDR2 YSLEER. This CDR3 contains 15 residues. V was shortened by 3 bases and J by 2 bases, with 14 bases between the two germline ends. The CDR3 coding sequence is TGCGCCAGCAGCCACCTTCCAGGGGAGACCTACGAGCAGTACTTC. This encodes CASSHLPGETYEQYF.

The gene calls are TRBV11-2 and TRBJ1-1; the D is unclear. The CDR3 contains 15 residues. Germline CDR1 SGHAT, CDR2 FQNNGV. V was clipped by 3 bases and J by 4 bases, with 15 bases between them. The CDR3 coding sequence is TGTGCCAGCAGCTTCTGGGGAGGATTTCGCACTGAAGCTTTCTTT. This sequence encodes CASSFWGGFRTEAFF.

The chain has TRBV7-6 and TRBJ2-5, with TRBD2 identical over 8 bases. CDR1 SGHVS and CDR2 FNYEAQ come from the germline V gene. J lost 3 bases, V lost 6 bases, and 12 bases had no gene match. This CDR3 spans 16 amino acids. The CDR3 protein is CASSLRRGGGEETQYF. DNA for the CDR3: TGTGCCAGCAGTCTCCGACGGGGGGGCGGGGAAGAGACCCAGTACTTC.

V usage is TRBV7-2 and J usage is TRBJ1-2, with 10 bases lining up with TRBD1. Germline V gives CDR1 SGHTA, CDR2 FQGNSA. Losses at the gene ends were 4 bases for V and 7 bases for J; bases not matched to a gene: 3. This CDR3 comprises 13 residues. The CDR3 DNA is TGTGCCAGCAGCTCCCGGGACAGGGGTGGCTACACCTTC. Translation gives CASSSRDRGGYTF.

This clone was recorded only once. CDR3 DNA sequence: TGTGCCAGCACCGGGACAGGGGGGAACACTGAAGCTTTCTTT. Protein: CASTGTGGNTEAFF. The rearrangement links TRBV2 to TRBJ1-1; 11 bases map to TRBD1. Germline V CDR1 and CDR2: SNHLY, FYNNEI. The junction had 2 bases not matched to a gene; V was cut back by 7 bases and J by 1 base. This CDR3 has 14 residues.

The chain is built from TRBV13 and TRBJ1-1; TRBD1 might be the D (6 bases). The length of the CDR3 is 15 residues. Per germline, CDR1 PRHDT and CDR2 FYEKMQ (reference sequence). V was clipped by 4 bases and J by 4 bases, with 16 bases between them. The CDR3 spells CASSSPRQGSTEAFF. CDR3 in DNA: TGTGCCAGCAGCTCCCCCAGGCAGGGGAGCACTGAAGCTTTCTTT.

This clone came up a few times. The V call is TRBV27, the J call TRBJ1-2; 9 bases line up with TRBD1. V shed 5 bases, J shed 4 bases, and the junction held 23 bases outside the gene matches. This CDR3 spans 20 amino acids. Germline CDR1 reads MNHEY; CDR2 reads SMNVEV (reference sequence). CDR3 in DNA: TGTGCCAGCAGTCCAAAGGCCACCCGCGGGACAGGGAGGGGGCTCTATGGCTACACCTTC. Protein sequence: CASSPKATRGTGRGLYGYTF.

V is TRBV27 and J is TRBJ1-5; 9 bases align to TRBD1. This CDR3 region has 14 residues. V lost 5 bases to trimming and J lost 6 bases; unmatched junction nucleotides: 5. Looked up from germline, CDR1 is MNHEY and CDR2 is SMNVEV (reference sequence). Written as DNA, the CDR3 is TGTGCCAGCAGTCCAAGACAGGGGGGTCAGCCCCAGCATTTT. This codes for CASSPRQGGQPQHF.

The chain uses TRBV9 and TRBJ2-1; 9 positions agree with TRBD2. The germline V gene encodes CDR1 SGDLS and CDR2 YYNGEE. With 0 bases clipped from V and 6 bases from J, the junction kept 4 bases outside the gene matches. The CDR3 consists of 15 residues. The CDR3 sequence: CASSVGGGASNEQFF. The CDR3 DNA follows: TGTGCCAGCAGCGTAGGCGGGGGGGCGTCCAATGAGCAGTTCTTC.

A few counts support this clone. The rearrangement links TRBV11-2 to TRBJ2-3; D remains ambiguous. The length of the CDR3 is 12 residues. Germline V gives CDR1 SGHAT, CDR2 FQNNGV. Trimming left V 7 bases short and J 0 bases short, with 5 bases between. CDR3: CASTSSTDTQYF. CDR3 DNA: TGTGCCAGCACTTCTAGCACAGATACGCAGTATTTT. The full variable domain, its missing parts supplied by reference TRBV11-2 and TRBJ2-3, is EAGVAQSPRYKIIEKRQSVAFWCNPISGHATLYWYQQILGQGPKLLIQFQNNGVVDDSQLPKDRFSAERLKGVDSTLKIQPAKLEDSAVYLCASTSSTDTQYFGPGTRLTVL.

The chain employs TRBV5-6 and TRBJ1-6; perhaps TRBD1 as D (6 bases). Germline lookup yields CDR1 SGHDT and CDR2 YYEEEE. Trimming removed 4 bases from V and 10 bases from J, with 15 bases in between. The CDR3 totals 14 residues. This CDR3 reads CASSKTRGDSPLHF. The CDR3 DNA is TGTGCCAGCAGCAAGACCAGGGGTGACTCACCCCTCCACTTT.

The table lists this clone with a count of one. The genes are TRBV6-5 and TRBJ2-1; D is possibly TRBD2 (6 bases). CDR3 size: 15 residues. Germline V gene lookup returns CDR1 MNHEY and CDR2 SVGAGI. Trimming removed 8 bases from V and 4 bases from J, with 18 bases in between. This chain's CDR3 is CASGDLGQRYNEQFF. Written as DNA, the CDR3 is TGTGCCAGCGGGGACTTAGGACAACGTTACAATGAGCAGTTCTTC.

The chain uses TRBV7-3 and TRBJ1-6; a weak D match, TRBD1 (5 bases). The CDR3 has 17 amino acids. Deletions cut 1 base from V and 4 bases from J, with 14 bases between. CDR1 and CDR2 from the germline V gene are SGHTA and FQGTGA. The CDR3 bases are TGTGCCAGCAGCTTAAACCCAGGGAACCGGTATAATTCACCCCTCCACTTT. Its protein product is CASSLNPGNRYNSPLHF.

The V and J genes are TRBV7-2 and TRBJ1-1; the match to TRBD1 covers 7 bases. Germline V gene data show CDR1 as SGHTA and CDR2 as FQGNSA. CDR3 size: 15 residues. Trimming at V came to 2 bases and at J to 1 base, leaving 4 bases not matched to a gene. In DNA, the CDR3 is TGTGCCAGCAGCTTAAGGGGACAGTCGAACACTGAAGCTTTCTTT. As protein: CASSLRGQSNTEAFF.

The chain couples TRBV30 to TRBJ2-5; 9 bases agree with TRBD2. CDR3 size: 14 residues. Germline V gene data show CDR1 as GTSNPN and CDR2 as SVGIG (reference sequence). The V segment lost 5 bases and the J segment 6 bases; nucleotides outside the gene matches: 10. Here the CDR3 DNA reads TGTGCCTGGTCAGCCGGGACTAGCATCCAGACCCAGTACTTC. It yields the protein CAWSAGTSIQTQYF.

The genes are TRBV5-1 and TRBJ2-2; D perhaps matches TRBD2 (6 bases). The CDR3 has 15 amino acids. Germline CDR1 SGHRS, CDR2 YFSETQ. Trimming pared 4 bases from V and 5 bases from J, leaving 15 bases between. DNA for the CDR3: TGCGCCAGCAGCCCAGTAGCGGTCAGGACCGGGGAGCTGTTTTTT. Residues: CASSPVAVRTGELFF.

The chain recombines TRBV4-1 with TRBJ1-2; 7 bases match TRBD1. Germline CDR1 MGHRA, CDR2 YSYEKL. The CDR3 runs 15 residues. V lost 3 bases and J lost 4; bases outside the gene matches: 8. The DNA for the CDR3 is TGCGCCAGCAGCCACGAGGGACAGTCGCGCTATGGCTACACCTTC. This sequence encodes CASSHEGQSRYGYTF.

This chain's CDR3 is CASSSGSYGANVLTF. In DNA, the CDR3 is TGTGCCAGCAGTTCCGGGTCTTACGGGGCCAACGTCCTGACTTTC. This chain links TRBV7-2 with TRBJ2-6; D is ambiguous. V shed 6 bases and J shed 4 bases, with 13 bases lying between them. The CDR3 is 15 amino acids. Germline CDR1 reads SGHTA; CDR2 reads FQGNSA.

V and J are TRBV28 and TRBJ2-1; D perhaps matches TRBD1 (6 bases). The CDR3 loop spans 11 amino acids. CDR1 MDHEN and CDR2 SYDVKM come from the germline V gene. Trimming shortened V by 10 bases and J by 6 bases, and 10 bases separated the two germline ends. The CDR3 reads CATGQINEQFF. The DNA of the CDR3 is TGTGCCACAGGACAGATCAATGAGCAGTTCTTC.

The J gene is TRBJ2-5, the V gene TRBV12-5; 8 bases align to TRBD1. Germline values: CDR1 LGHNT, CDR2 FRNRAP. V shed 3 bases, J shed 5 bases, and the junction held 8 bases outside the gene matches. This CDR3 is built from 15 residues. The DNA for the CDR3 is TGTGCTAGTGGTTTACAGGGGGTTTTCGGGGAGACCCAGTACTTC. It is translated as CASGLQGVFGETQYF.

This sequence joins TRBV30 and TRBJ2-3, with D possibly matching TRBD2 (5 bases). This CDR3 region has 15 residues. Germline loops: CDR1 GTSNPN, CDR2 SVGIG (reference sequence). V was shortened by 3 bases and J by 1 base, with 14 bases between the two germline ends. Written as DNA, the CDR3 is TGTGCCTGGAGCAAGAAGCGGCTGGGCACAGATACGCAGTATTTT. This codes for CAWSKKRLGTDTQYF.

The chain combines TRBV10-3 with TRBJ2-7, with TRBD1 identical over 8 bases. The length of the CDR3 is 17 residues. With 4 bases clipped from V and 3 bases from J, the junction kept 14 bases outside the gene matches. Germline V gives CDR1 ENHRY, CDR2 SYGVKD. In DNA form, the CDR3 reads TGTGCCATCAGTGTCAGGGGGCTACGACCTCTGCTCTACGAGCAGTACTTC. It yields the protein CAISVRGLRPLLYEQYF.

This clone was found once. The J gene is TRBJ2-3, the V gene TRBV7-2; 7 nucleotides agree with TRBD1. The germline CDR1 and CDR2 sequences are SGHTA and FQGNSA. The CDR3 runs 17 residues. V lost 5 bases, J lost 2 bases, and 13 bases stayed unmatched. The CDR3 reads CASSPRQGRGYTDTQYF. CDR3 sequence (DNA): TGTGCCAGCAGCCCAAGACAGGGCAGGGGGTACACAGATACGCAGTATTTT.

V usage is TRBV4-1 and J usage is TRBJ2-1, with 7 bases aligning to TRBD1. The CDR3 is 15 residues long. After removal of 0 bases from V and 2 bases from J, the junction contained 1 base not matched to a gene. Germline CDR1 and CDR2: MGHRA and YSYEKL. CDR3 residues: CASSQEGTAYNEQFF. The CDR3 DNA reads as TGCGCCAGCAGCCAAGAGGGGACAGCCTACAATGAGCAGTTCTTC.

Turning to this clone: Compared with germline, one end of the junction differs, possibly owing to a read error. V usage is TRBV7-8 and J usage is TRBJ1-3, with unresolved D. The germline CDR1 and CDR2 sequences are SGHVS and FQNEAQ. CDR3 length: 18 residues. CDR3 sequence: CASILTANAGRTGNTIYF. For the CDR3, the DNA is TGTGCCAGCATCTTAACGGCGAACGCGGGGAGAACTGGAAACACCATATATTTT. Looking up the rest from reference TRBV7-8 and TRBJ1-3 gives the full variable domain: GAGVSQSPRYKVAKRGQDVALRCDPISGHVSLFWYQQALGQGPEFLTYFQNEAQLDKSGLPSDRFFAERPEGSVSTLKIQRTQQEDSAVYLCASILTANAGRTGNTIYFGEGSWLTVV.

The chain employs TRBV28 and TRBJ2-7, with a tentative D call TRBD1 (6 bases). Germline V gives CDR1 MDHEN, CDR2 SYDVKM. The CDR3 length is 16 residues. Between the trimmed V and J ends, which lost 2 bases and 2 bases, there was a span of 16 bases. CDR3 protein: CASSLNGGPRTYEQYF. The DNA of the CDR3 is TGTGCCAGCAGTTTAAATGGGGGCCCCAGGACCTACGAGCAGTACTTC. The variable domain in full, with the rest retrieved from reference TRBV28 and TRBJ2-7, is DVKVTQSSRYLVKRTGEKVFLECVQDMDHENMFWYRQDPGLGLRLIYFSYDVKMKEKGDIPEGYSVSREKKERFSLILESASTNQTSMYLCASSLNGGPRTYEQYFGPGTRLTVT.

The chain has TRBV15 and TRBJ1-4; D call uncertain. With 0 bases removed from V and 2 bases from J, the gap between germline ends came to 13 bases. Germline V gene lookup returns CDR1 LNHNV and CDR2 YYDKDF (reference sequence). The CDR3 totals 17 residues. The CDR3 region is CATSRDPWLETNEKLFF. The CDR3 nucleotides read TGTGCCACCAGCAGAGATCCGTGGTTGGAGACTAATGAAAAACTGTTTTTT.

V gene TRBV7-3 combines with J gene TRBJ1-1, with 9 positions matching TRBD1. In germline, CDR1 is SGHTA, CDR2 FQGTGA. This CDR3 has 15 residues. V dropped 5 bases and J dropped 1; count of bases not matched to a gene: 5. The CDR3 protein is CASSRTGGGNTEAFF. CDR3 coding DNA: TGTGCCAGCAGCAGAACAGGGGGCGGGAACACTGAAGCTTTCTTT.